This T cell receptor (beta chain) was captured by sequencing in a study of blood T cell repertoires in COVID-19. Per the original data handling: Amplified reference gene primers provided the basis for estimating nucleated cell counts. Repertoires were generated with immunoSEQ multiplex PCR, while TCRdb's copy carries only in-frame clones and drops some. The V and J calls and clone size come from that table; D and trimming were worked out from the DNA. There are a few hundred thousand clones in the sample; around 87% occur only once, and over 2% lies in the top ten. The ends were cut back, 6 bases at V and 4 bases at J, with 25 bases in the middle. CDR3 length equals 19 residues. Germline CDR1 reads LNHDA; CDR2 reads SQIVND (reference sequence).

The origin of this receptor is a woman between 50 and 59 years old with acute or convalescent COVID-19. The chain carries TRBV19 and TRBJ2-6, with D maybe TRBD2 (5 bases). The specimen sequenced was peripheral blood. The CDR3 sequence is CASSPGRLGRQVGANVLTF. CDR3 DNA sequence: TGTGCCAGTAGCCCGGGTAGGTTGGGGAGACAAGTGGGGGCCAACGTCCTGACTTTC.